One T cell receptor beta chain is described in this entry. What it binds is unknown. The data belong to a study of cytomegalovirus exposure and HLA in healthy donors. Across the study: Among the 400 or so donors who were genotyped, about 84% fell in the genetic ancestry cluster that is associated with self-reported Caucasian donors.

Regarding the study as a whole: Solely CMV serostatus was available to characterize immune exposure.

Both 60 Vbeta primers and 13 Jbeta primers went into the PCR. In the original analysis: Counted up in a later analysis, unique TCR beta chains came to 65 million to 100 million, with about 9.9 million shared. Sequencing used immunoSEQ multiplex PCR; TCRdb keeps in-frame clones, though not all of them. D and trimming come from the DNA, and the V and J calls and clone size come from that table. The sample yields roughly 120,000 clones, about 79% seen once. The donors were healthy bone marrow donors. The germline CDR1 and CDR2 sequences are MGHDK and SYGVNS. The CDR3 has 17 residues. The rearrangement joins TRBV25-1 to TRBJ2-5, with 7 nucleotides matching TRBD2. The end of the DNA aligns better with TRBJ2-7, so the J call may be wrong. The source is a woman aged 18-30 years in good health and CMV-seropositive. The sequenced sample consisted of PBMCs. This CDR3 is CASSAAWVGGEGHEQYF. The CDR3 region has the DNA TGTGCCAGCTCGGCCGCCTGGGTCGGCGGGGAGGGCCACGAGCAGTACTTC.